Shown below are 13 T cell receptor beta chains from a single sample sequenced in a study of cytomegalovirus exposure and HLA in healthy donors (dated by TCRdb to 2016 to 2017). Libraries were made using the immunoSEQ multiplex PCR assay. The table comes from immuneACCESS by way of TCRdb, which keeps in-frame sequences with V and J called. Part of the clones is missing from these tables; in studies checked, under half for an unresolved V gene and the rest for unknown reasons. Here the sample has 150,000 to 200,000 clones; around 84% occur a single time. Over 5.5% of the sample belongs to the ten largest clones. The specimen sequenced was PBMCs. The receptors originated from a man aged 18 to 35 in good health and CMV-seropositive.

The CDR3: CASSESSGGRGEQYF. The CDR3 DNA follows: TGTGCCAGCAGTGAAAGTTCAGGGGGAAGGGGCGAGCAGTACTTC. The J gene is TRBJ2-7, the V gene TRBV2; 7 nucleotides match TRBD1. J lost 6 bases, V lost 2 bases, and 10 bases had no gene match. Germline CDR1 is SNHLY and CDR2 is FYNNEI. The CDR3 contains 15 residues.

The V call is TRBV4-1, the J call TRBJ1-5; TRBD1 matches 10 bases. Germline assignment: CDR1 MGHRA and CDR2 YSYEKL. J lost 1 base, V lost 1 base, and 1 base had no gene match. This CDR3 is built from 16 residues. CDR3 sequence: CASSQVGQGSNQPQHF. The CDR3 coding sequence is TGCGCCAGCAGCCAAGTGGGACAGGGGAGCAATCAGCCCCAGCATTTT.

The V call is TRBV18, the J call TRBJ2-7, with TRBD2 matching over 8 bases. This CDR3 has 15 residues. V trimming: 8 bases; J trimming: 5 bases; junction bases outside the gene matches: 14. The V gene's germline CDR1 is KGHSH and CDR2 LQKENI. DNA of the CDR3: TGTGCCAGCAGGCCCGGGAGGGTGACAAGAAACGAGCAGTACTTC. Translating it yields CASRPGRVTRNEQYF. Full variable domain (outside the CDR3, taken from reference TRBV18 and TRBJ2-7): NAGVMQNPRHLVRRRGQEARLRCSPMKGHSHVYWYRQLPEEGLKFMVYLQKENIIDESGMPKERFSAEFPKEGPSILRIQQVVRGDSAAYFCASRPGRVTRNEQYFGPGTRLTVT.

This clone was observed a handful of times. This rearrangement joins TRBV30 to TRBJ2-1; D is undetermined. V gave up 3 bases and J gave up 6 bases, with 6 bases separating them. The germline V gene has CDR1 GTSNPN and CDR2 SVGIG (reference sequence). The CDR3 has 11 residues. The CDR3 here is CAWSVGNEQFF. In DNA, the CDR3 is TGTGCCTGGAGCGTCGGCAATGAGCAGTTCTTC.

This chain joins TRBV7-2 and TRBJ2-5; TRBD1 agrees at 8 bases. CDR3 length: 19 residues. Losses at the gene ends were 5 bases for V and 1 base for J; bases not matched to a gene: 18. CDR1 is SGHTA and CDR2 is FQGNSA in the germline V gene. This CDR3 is CASSTRRTGYSPLQETQYF. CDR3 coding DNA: TGTGCCAGCAGCACCCGCCGGACAGGGTATTCCCCCCTCCAAGAGACCCAGTACTTC. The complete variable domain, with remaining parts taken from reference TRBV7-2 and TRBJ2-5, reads GAGVSQSPSNKVTEKGKDVELRCDPISGHTALYWYRQSLGQGLEFLIYFQGNSAPDKSGLPSDRFSAERTGGSVSTLTIQRTQQEDSAVYLCASSTRRTGYSPLQETQYFGPGTRLLVL.

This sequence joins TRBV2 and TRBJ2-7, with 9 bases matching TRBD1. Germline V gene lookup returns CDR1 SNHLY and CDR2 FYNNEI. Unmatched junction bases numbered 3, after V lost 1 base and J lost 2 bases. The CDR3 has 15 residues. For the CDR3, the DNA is TGTGCCAGCAGTGAAGACAGGGGGCTTACCTACGAGCAGTACTTC. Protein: CASSEDRGLTYEQYF.

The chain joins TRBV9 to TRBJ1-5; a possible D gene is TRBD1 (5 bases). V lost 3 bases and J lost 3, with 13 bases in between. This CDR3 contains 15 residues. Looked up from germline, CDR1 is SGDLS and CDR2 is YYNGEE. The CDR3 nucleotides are TGTGCCAGCAGCGCGGGGGGGAGTATCAATCAGCCCCAGCATTTT. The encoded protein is CASSAGGSINQPQHF.

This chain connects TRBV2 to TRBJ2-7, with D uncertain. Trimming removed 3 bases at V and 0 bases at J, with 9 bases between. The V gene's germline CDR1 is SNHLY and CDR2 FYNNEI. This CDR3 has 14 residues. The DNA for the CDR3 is TGTGCCAGCAGTGACCCCTACCGCTCCTACGAGCAGTACTTC. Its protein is CASSDPYRSYEQYF.

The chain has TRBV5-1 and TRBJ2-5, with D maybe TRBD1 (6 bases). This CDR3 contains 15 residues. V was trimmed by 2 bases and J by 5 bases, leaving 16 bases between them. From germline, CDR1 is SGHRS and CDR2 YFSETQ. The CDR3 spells CASSFNTGTRETQYF. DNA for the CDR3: TGCGCCAGCAGCTTTAATACAGGGACCCGCGAGACCCAGTACTTC.

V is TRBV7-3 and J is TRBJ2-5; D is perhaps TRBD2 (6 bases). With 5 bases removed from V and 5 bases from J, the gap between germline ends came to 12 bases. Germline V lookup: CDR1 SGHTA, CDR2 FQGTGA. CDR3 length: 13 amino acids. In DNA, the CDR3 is TGTGCCAGCAGCCCGGCCGGGGGTGAGACCCAGTACTTC. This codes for CASSPAGGETQYF.

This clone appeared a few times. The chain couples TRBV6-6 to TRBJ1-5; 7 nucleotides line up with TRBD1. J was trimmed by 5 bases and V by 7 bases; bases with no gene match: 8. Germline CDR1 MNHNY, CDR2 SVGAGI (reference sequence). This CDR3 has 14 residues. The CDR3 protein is CASNTKGADQPQHF. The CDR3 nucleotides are TGTGCCAGCAACACCAAGGGGGCGGATCAGCCCCAGCATTTT.

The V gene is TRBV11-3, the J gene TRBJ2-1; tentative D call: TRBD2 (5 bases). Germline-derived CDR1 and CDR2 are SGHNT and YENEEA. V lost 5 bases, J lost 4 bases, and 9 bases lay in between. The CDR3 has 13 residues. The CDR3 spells CASSVERYNEQFF. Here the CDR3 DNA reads TGTGCCAGCAGCGTCGAGCGGTACAATGAGCAGTTCTTC.

CDR3 nucleotides: TGTGCCAGCAGCGAACCGGGACTAGCGGACTACAATGAGCAGTTCTTC. Its protein is CASSEPGLADYNEQFF. This sequence joins TRBV5-6 and TRBJ2-1, with TRBD2 matching 11 bases. Per germline, CDR1 SGHDT and CDR2 YYEEEE. J was trimmed by 3 bases and V by 4 bases; bases with no gene match: 6. The CDR3 extends over 16 amino acids.